This TCR beta chain came from a study of CD8 T cells in ankylosing spondylitis. TCRdb re-called the 5' RACE reads with MiXCR, one entry per CDR3 protein. The repertoire holds about 310,000 distinct CDR3 sequences, with more than 20% as singletons. Sequencing was done on a sample of blood, either unsorted or a sorted T cell fraction (not recorded which). This receptor was obtained from a female donor with ankylosing spondylitis or in good health (not recorded which).

DNA of the CDR3: TGTGCCAGCAGCTCGGGACTAGCCACCGCTGAGCAGTTCTTC. Amino acids: CASSSGLATAEQFF. The rearrangement links TRBV7-8 to TRBJ2-1; 9 bases align to TRBD2. This CDR3 is 14 amino acids long. V was clipped by 4 bases and J by 9 bases; unmatched bases: 7. Germline CDR1 reads SGHVS; CDR2 reads FQNEAQ. The full variable domain, rest sourced from reference TRBV7-8 and TRBJ2-1, is GAGVSQSPRYKVAKRGQDVALRCDPISGHVSLFWYQQALGQGPEFLTYFQNEAQLDKSGLPSDRFFAERPEGSVSTLKIQRTQQEDSAVYLCASSSGLATAEQFFGPGTRLTVL.